The 9 T cell receptor beta chains reported below all come from one sample, sequenced in a study of OX40 agonist ivuxolimab in advanced cancers. Repertoires were generated with immunoSEQ multiplex PCR, while TCRdb's copy carries only in-frame clones and drops some. The repertoire consists of 20,000 to 25,000 clones, with 65% to 90% occurring once and the leading ten covering 20% to 25%. The sequences come from CD4+ or CD8+ T cells sorted from blood, collected in a trial of the OX40 agonist ivuxolimab. All receptors come from an adult with an advanced solid tumor such as melanoma, head and neck, liver or kidney cancer.

The chain has TRBV15 and TRBJ1-4; no reliable D call. From germline, CDR1 is LNHNV and CDR2 YYDKDF (reference sequence). The V and J ends lost 1 base and 0 bases respectively, with 15 bases between them. This CDR3 spans 18 amino acids. The CDR3: CATSRGLLVSSTNEKLFF. In DNA form, the CDR3 reads TGTGCCACCAGCAGAGGGTTACTAGTATCCTCAACTAATGAAAAACTGTTTTTT.

The chain recombines TRBV9 with TRBJ2-5; a weak D match, TRBD1 (6 bases). The J call could be wrong; TRBJ2-7 is a better fit for the DNA end. This CDR3 has 14 residues. Looked up from germline, CDR1 is SGDLS and CDR2 is YYNGEE. This CDR3 is CASSVVPGDYEQYF. Here the CDR3 DNA reads TGTGCCAGCAGCGTAGTGCCAGGGGACTACGAGCAGTACTTC.

V and J are TRBV6-1 and TRBJ2-3; TRBD2 agrees at 9 bases. Germline V gene lookup returns CDR1 MNHNS and CDR2 SASEGT. V trimming: 0 bases; J trimming: 3 bases; junction bases outside the gene matches: 10. This CDR3 contains 18 residues. The CDR3 sequence: CASSEAWGGSGRTDTQYF. Written as DNA, the CDR3 is TGTGCCAGCAGTGAAGCATGGGGGGGCAGCGGGAGGACAGATACGCAGTATTTT.

This clone came up once. The chain recombines TRBV18 with TRBJ1-2; D is ambiguous. CDR3 length: 17 residues. Germline CDR1 reads KGHSH; CDR2 reads LQKENI. Trimming stripped 2 bases from V and 10 bases from J, with 26 bases between. The CDR3: CASSPKGGSEGSRHYTF. The CDR3 DNA reads as TGTGCCAGCTCACCAAAAGGCGGCTCGGAGGGCAGCAGACACTACACCTTC.

The sample holds a few counts of this clone. The chain has TRBV7-9 and TRBJ1-5; 8 bases are a match to TRBD1. The germline CDR1 and CDR2 sequences are SEHNR and FQNEAQ (reference sequence). CDR3 length: 16 amino acids. V shed 1 base and J 7 bases; nucleotides not matched to a gene: 9. The CDR3 DNA is TGTGCCAGCAGCTTAGAAGGGACAGGCAGACGACAGCCCCAGCATTTT. This gives the protein CASSLEGTGRRQPQHF.

V usage is TRBV5-1 and J usage is TRBJ2-7; 8 nucleotides agree with TRBD1. The CDR3 is 14 amino acids. Looked up from germline, CDR1 is SGHRS and CDR2 is YFSETQ. With V trimmed by 2 bases and J by 3 bases, 4 bases remained unmatched. CDR3 DNA: TGCGCCAGCAGCTTCCGGGGGACAGGCTACGAGCAGTACTTC. It is translated as CASSFRGTGYEQYF. Together with reference TRBV5-1 and TRBJ2-7, the CDR3 gives the full variable domain: KAGVTQTPRYLIKTRGQQVTLSCSPISGHRSVSWYQQTPGQGLQFLFEYFSETQRNKGNFPGRFSGRQFSNSRSEMNVSTLELGDSALYLCASSFRGTGYEQYFGPGTRLTVT.

By frequency in the sample, this clone is medium-sized. V is TRBV11-3 and J is TRBJ2-1; unclear D gene. The CDR3 is 16 residues long. Germline-derived CDR1 and CDR2 are SGHNT and YENEEA. The V gene lost 4 bases and the J gene lost 5 bases, with 18 bases spanning the gap. The CDR3 region has the DNA TGTGCCAGCAGCTCCAGGACCCTCCCGGCGGACAATGAGCAGTTCTTC. The encoded protein is CASSSRTLPADNEQFF.

The J gene is TRBJ1-1, the V gene TRBV4-2; 7 nucleotides match TRBD1. Germline CDR1 reads LGHNA; CDR2 reads YNFKEQ. This CDR3 region has 14 residues. Unmatched junction bases numbered 4, after V lost 6 bases and J lost 0 bases. CDR3 protein: CASRGQAMNTEAFF. CDR3 in DNA: TGTGCCAGCAGAGGACAGGCGATGAACACTGAAGCTTTCTTT.

A remark on this clone: One end of the junction is discordant with germline, which a read error may explain. V is TRBV7-9 and J is TRBJ2-1, with 12 positions matching TRBD2. The CDR3 runs 12 residues. CDR1 and CDR2 (germline): SEHNR, FQNEAQ (reference sequence). In DNA, the CDR3 is TGTGCCAGCAGCTTAGGACTAGCGGGAGACATCTTC. Protein product: CASSLGLAGDIF. The whole variable domain, remainder taken from reference TRBV7-9 and TRBJ2-1, is DTGVSQNPRHKITKRGQNVTFRCDPISEHNRLYWYRQTLGQGPEFLTYFQNEAQLEKSRLLSDRFSAERPKGSFSTLEIQRTEQGDSAMYLCASSLGLAGDIFGPGTRLTVL.